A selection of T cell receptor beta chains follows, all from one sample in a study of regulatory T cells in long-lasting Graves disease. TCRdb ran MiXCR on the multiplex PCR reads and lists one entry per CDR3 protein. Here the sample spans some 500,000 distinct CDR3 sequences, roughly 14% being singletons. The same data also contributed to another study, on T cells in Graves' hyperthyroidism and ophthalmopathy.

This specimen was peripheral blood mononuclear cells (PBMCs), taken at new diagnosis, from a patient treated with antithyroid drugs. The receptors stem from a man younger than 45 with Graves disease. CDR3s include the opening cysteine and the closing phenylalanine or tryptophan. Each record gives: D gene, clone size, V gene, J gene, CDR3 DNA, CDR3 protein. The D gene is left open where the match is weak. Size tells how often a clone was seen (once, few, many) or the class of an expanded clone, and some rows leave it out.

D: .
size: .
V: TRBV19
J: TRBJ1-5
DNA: TGTGCCAGTAGTATAGCCAGGGAAGGTCAGCCCCAGCATTTT
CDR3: CASSIAREGQPQHF

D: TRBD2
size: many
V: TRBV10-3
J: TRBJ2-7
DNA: TGTGCCATCAGAGGGGGACTGGCGGGAGGGCCCACCTACGAGCAGTACTTC
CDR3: CAIRGGLAGGPTYEQYF

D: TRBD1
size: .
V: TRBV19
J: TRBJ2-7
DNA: TGTGCCGCTGCCCCGGGACAGGGGGCCGCTAGCGTCTACGAGCAGTACTTC
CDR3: CAAAPGQGAASVYEQYF

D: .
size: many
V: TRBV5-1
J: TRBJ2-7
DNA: TGCGCCAGCAGCTTCGCCCCGGCGGGAAGATCCTACGAGCAGTACTTC
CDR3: CASSFAPAGRSYEQYF

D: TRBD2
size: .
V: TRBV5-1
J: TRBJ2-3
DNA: TGCGCCAGCAGCTTGGAGAGCGGGAGATCGTTTACAGATACGCAGTATTTT
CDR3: CASSLESGRSFTDTQYF

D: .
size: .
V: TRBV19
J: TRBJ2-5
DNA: TGTGCCAGTAGTCTGTCTCAAGGGACCCAGTACTTC
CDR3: CASSLSQGTQYF

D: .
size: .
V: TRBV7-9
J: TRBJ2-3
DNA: TGTGCCAGCAGCCCTAAGATCACAGATACGCAGTATTTT
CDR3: CASSPKITDTQYF

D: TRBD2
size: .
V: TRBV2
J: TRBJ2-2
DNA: TGTGCCAGCAGGGGGACTAGCGGGAGAGAGCTGTTTTTT
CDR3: CASRGTSGRELFF

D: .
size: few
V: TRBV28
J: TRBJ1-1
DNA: TGTGCCAGCAGTTACTCTGGGTGGACTGAAGCTTTCTTT
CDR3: CASSYSGWTEAFF

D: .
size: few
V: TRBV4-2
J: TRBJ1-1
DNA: TGTGCCAGCAGCCAAAAACAGGATCTGAACACTGAAGCTTTCTTT
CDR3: CASSQKQDLNTEAFF

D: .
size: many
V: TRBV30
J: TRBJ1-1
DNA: TGTGCCTGGAAAGACTACATGGTTACTGAAGCTTTCTTT
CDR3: CAWKDYMVTEAFF

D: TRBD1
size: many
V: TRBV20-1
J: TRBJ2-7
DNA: TGCAGTGCTCTCGGGACAGATCCCTACGAGCAGTACTTC
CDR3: CSALGTDPYEQYF

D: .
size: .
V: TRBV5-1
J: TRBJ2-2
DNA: TGCGCCAGCAGCTCTGACTATAACGGGGAGCTGTTTTTT
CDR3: CASSSDYNGELFF

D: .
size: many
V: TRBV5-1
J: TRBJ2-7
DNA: TGCGCCAGCAGCTTTGTGGGATTGCGGAGCTCCTACGAGCAGTACTTC
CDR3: CASSFVGLRSSYEQYF

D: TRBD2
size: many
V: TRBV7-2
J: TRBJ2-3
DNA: TGTGCCAGCAGCGCCTCCGGGACTAGCGGCACAGATACGCAGTATTTT
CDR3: CASSASGTSGTDTQYF

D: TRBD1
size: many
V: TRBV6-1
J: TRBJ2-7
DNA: TGTGCCAGCAGCTGGGGGAGGACAGGGGGAAGGGACGAGCAGTACTTC
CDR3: CASSWGRTGGRDEQYF

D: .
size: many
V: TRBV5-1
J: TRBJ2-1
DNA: TGCGCCAGCAGCTTGTTGGGGATTGAGCAGTTCTTC
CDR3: CASSLLGIEQFF

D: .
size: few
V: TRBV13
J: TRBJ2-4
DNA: TGTGCCAGCAGCTTAGGGAGGGGGGCCGGATCCAAAAACATTCAGTACTTC
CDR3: CASSLGRGAGSKNIQYF

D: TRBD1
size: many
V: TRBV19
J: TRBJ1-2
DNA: TGTGCCAGTAGTATAGGATTGGGGGACAGGGACGGCTACACCTTC
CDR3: CASSIGLGDRDGYTF

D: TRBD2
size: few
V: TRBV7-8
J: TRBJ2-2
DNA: TGTGCCAGCAGCCCGATCCTAGCGGGAGCGGGGAACACCGGGGAGCTGTTTTTT
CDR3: CASSPILAGAGNTGELFF

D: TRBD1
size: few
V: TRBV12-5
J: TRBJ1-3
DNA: TGTGCTAGTGGTTCCCGCGCACAGGGGGCCAGCTCTGGAAACACCATATATTTT
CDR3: CASGSRAQGASSGNTIYF

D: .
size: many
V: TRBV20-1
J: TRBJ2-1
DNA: TGCAGTGCTCGGAAAAGCGGAGGAAGCTACAATGAGCAGTTCTTC
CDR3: CSARKSGGSYNEQFF

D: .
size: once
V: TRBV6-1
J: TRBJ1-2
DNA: TGTGCCAGCAGGGCCGTACCCCCTAACTATGGCTACACCTTC
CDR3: CASRAVPPNYGYTF

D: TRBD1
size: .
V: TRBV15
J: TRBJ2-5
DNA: TGTGCCACCAGCCACAGGGGAGAGACCCAGTACTTC
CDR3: CATSHRGETQYF

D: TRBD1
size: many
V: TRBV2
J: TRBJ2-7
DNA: TGTGCCAGCAGAGCAGACAGGGCCTCGTGGGAGCAGTACTTC
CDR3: CASRADRASWEQYF

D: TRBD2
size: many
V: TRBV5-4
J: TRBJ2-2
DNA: TGTGCCAGCAGACAGAGCGGGGTCAACACCGGGGAGCTGTTTTTT
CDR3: CASRQSGVNTGELFF

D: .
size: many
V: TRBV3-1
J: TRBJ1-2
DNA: TGTGCCAGCAGCCAACCTTCAACAGGCCGAAATGGCTACACCTTC
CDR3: CASSQPSTGRNGYTF

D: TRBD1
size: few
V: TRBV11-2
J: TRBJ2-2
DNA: TGTGCCAGCAGCTATTCAGGGGGCCACATCGGGGAGCTGTTTTTT
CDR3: CASSYSGGHIGELFF

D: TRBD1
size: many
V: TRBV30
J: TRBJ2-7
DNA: TGTGCCTGGAGTAATACAGGGGGAGGATACGAGCAGTACTTC
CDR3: CAWSNTGGGYEQYF